This T cell receptor (beta chain) was retrieved from a study of T-cell memory formation after mild COVID-19. Study observations and caveats: Memory cells collected pre-infection included some clones that later responded, suggesting cross-reactive memory joined. Day 15 to 85 contracting clones showed balanced CD4/CD8; later expanders leaned CD4+. CD4+ contracting clones were mainly CM and EM; CD8+ ones, EMRA.

V was trimmed by 5 bases and J by 5 bases, leaving 16 bases between them. Germline V gives CDR1 DFQATT, CDR2 SNEGSKA (reference sequence). The CDR3 is 13 amino acids. With constant-segment primers, 5'RACE yielded cDNA libraries of TCR alpha and TCR beta that carried sample barcodes and UMIs. From the 5' RACE reads, TCRdb called clonotypes with MiXCR, one entry per CDR3 protein. The data hold more than 350,000 distinct CDR3 sequences, with roughly 21% observed a single time. In the case of this clonotype: Its specificity is not known.

The gene calls are TRBV20-1 and TRBJ2-7, with unresolved D. Specimen: PBMCs or a T cell subset sorted from them (not recorded which). This receptor was obtained from an adult woman who had mild COVID-19 (a few samples of this study predate the infection). Cell type and time point are not known. In DNA form, the CDR3 reads TGCAGTGCTTCCCCAGAGGAATGGAACGAGCAGTACTTC. It encodes CSASPEEWNEQYF.